This is a list of T cell receptor beta chains from one sample in a study of shared clonotypes between healthy human individuals. Produced via immunoSEQ multiplex PCR; TCRdb's table is partial and in-frame only. The sample contains about 1.5 million clones, about 98% of which appear only once. What was sequenced was naive CD4+ T cells sorted from blood. These receptors originate from a man under 40 in good health. Each CDR3 is given with its conserved first and last residue. Each record gives: CDR3 DNA, CDR3 protein, clone size, D gene, V gene, J gene. The D gene is left open where the match is weak. Some rows mark clone size as missing; the rest say once, few, many or name a class of expanded clone.

DNA: TGTGCCAGCAGCCAAGGCTCAAAAGGGTTCTATGGCTACACCTTC
CDR3: CASSQGSKGFYGYTF
size: -
D: -
V: TRBV4-2
J: TRBJ1-2

DNA: TGTGCCAGCAGCTTAGCGAGAGGACTAGCGGGGGGGGATCAAGAGACCCAGTACTTC
CDR3: CASSLARGLAGGDQETQYF
size: -
D: TRBD2
V: TRBV7-8
J: TRBJ2-5

DNA: TGTGCCAGCAGCTTACCGAGCTCCAATGAGCAGTTCTTC
CDR3: CASSLPSSNEQFF
size: -
D: -
V: TRBV7-9
J: TRBJ2-1

DNA: TGTGCCAGCAGCTTGATAACAGGGACCAACTATGGCTACACCTTC
CDR3: CASSLITGTNYGYTF
size: -
D: -
V: TRBV5-4
J: TRBJ1-2

DNA: TGTGCCAGCGGCTACTGGACAGGGTCAACCTACGAGCAGTACTTC
CDR3: CASGYWTGSTYEQYF
size: once
D: TRBD1
V: TRBV6-6
J: TRBJ2-7

DNA: TGTGCCTGGGGACTTCTGAACACTGAAGCTTTCTTT
CDR3: CAWGLLNTEAFF
size: -
D: -
V: TRBV30
J: TRBJ1-1

DNA: TGTGCCAGCAGCGTAACGAGCTCTGGAAACACCATATATTTT
CDR3: CASSVTSSGNTIYF
size: -
D: -
V: TRBV9
J: TRBJ1-3

DNA: TGTGCCAGCAGTTTTCGACGGGAACCCTCCTACAATGAGCAGTTCTTC
CDR3: CASSFRREPSYNEQFF
size: -
D: -
V: TRBV28
J: TRBJ2-1

DNA: TGTGCCAGCTCACCAGGTTCGTCTGACGAGCAGTACTTC
CDR3: CASSPGSSDEQYF
size: once
D: -
V: TRBV18
J: TRBJ2-7

DNA: TGTGCCAGCAGTTTATGGGATGGATTGAACACTGAAGCTTTCTTT
CDR3: CASSLWDGLNTEAFF
size: -
D: -
V: TRBV28
J: TRBJ1-1

DNA: TGTGCCAGCAGCCCCGGACAAATCTCCTACAATGAGCAGTTCTTC
CDR3: CASSPGQISYNEQFF
size: once
D: -
V: TRBV7-2
J: TRBJ2-1

DNA: TGCGCCAGCAGCCGGGACAGAGGGGAAAAACTGTTTTTT
CDR3: CASSRDRGEKLFF
size: -
D: TRBD1
V: TRBV5-1
J: TRBJ1-4

DNA: TGTGCCAGCAGTCCCCGATTCCGGGACAGGGGCTACGAGCAGTACTTC
CDR3: CASSPRFRDRGYEQYF
size: once
D: TRBD1
V: TRBV7-6
J: TRBJ2-7

DNA: TGTGCCAGCGCCTGGACAGGGGGTGTGGAGACCCAGTACTTC
CDR3: CASAWTGGVETQYF
size: -
D: TRBD1
V: TRBV28
J: TRBJ2-5

DNA: TGTGCCAGCAGCGTAGGAGCGGGAGCGGATACGCAGTATTTT
CDR3: CASSVGAGADTQYF
size: -
D: TRBD2
V: TRBV9
J: TRBJ2-3

DNA: TGTGCCAGCAGTTACTCGGGACAGGGGGCCGCCGGGGAGCTGTTTTTT
CDR3: CASSYSGQGAAGELFF
size: -
D: TRBD1
V: TRBV6-5
J: TRBJ2-2

DNA: TGCGCCAGCATTATCGACAAAGGGTCATACGAGCAGTACTTC
CDR3: CASIIDKGSYEQYF
size: -
D: -
V: TRBV10-2
J: TRBJ2-7

DNA: TGCAGCGTTGAAATCAAGGGGGCGTCCGAGCAGTACTTC
CDR3: CSVEIKGASEQYF
size: -
D: TRBD1
V: TRBV29-1
J: TRBJ2-7

DNA: TGCGCCAGCAGCTTGGTGAGCGGGAGTTGGACCGGGGAGCTGTTTTTT
CDR3: CASSLVSGSWTGELFF
size: once
D: TRBD2
V: TRBV5-1
J: TRBJ2-2

DNA: TGTGCCAGCAGAACAGGAACTCAGCCCCAGCATTTT
CDR3: CASRTGTQPQHF
size: -
D: -
V: TRBV6-5
J: TRBJ1-5

DNA: TGTGCCAGCAGCGTCGACGGGAGCTCTGGAAACACCATATATTTT
CDR3: CASSVDGSSGNTIYF
size: -
D: -
V: TRBV9
J: TRBJ1-3

DNA: TGCGCCAGCAGCTTGGCCCCGGGACTTGGCTACACCTTC
CDR3: CASSLAPGLGYTF
size: -
D: -
V: TRBV5-1
J: TRBJ1-2

DNA: TGTGCCAGCAGCTTGTGGCAGCAAGAGACCCAGTACTTC
CDR3: CASSLWQQETQYF
size: -
D: -
V: TRBV7-9
J: TRBJ2-5

DNA: TGTGCCAGCAGTGAACTAACAGGGTACGGTGAAAAACTGTTTTTT
CDR3: CASSELTGYGEKLFF
size: -
D: -
V: TRBV25-1
J: TRBJ1-4

DNA: TGTGCCACCACCACTTCGACAGGGCCTAATGAAAAACTGTTTTTT
CDR3: CATTTSTGPNEKLFF
size: -
D: TRBD1
V: TRBV15
J: TRBJ1-4

DNA: TGTGCCAGCTCACCGGGCAGATTGTGGGAGCAGTACTTC
CDR3: CASSPGRLWEQYF
size: few
D: -
V: TRBV18
J: TRBJ2-7

DNA: TGTGCCAGCAGCTTGGCCCCCGGGAGGGGGGAGACCCAGTACTTC
CDR3: CASSLAPGRGETQYF
size: -
D: TRBD2
V: TRBV5-4
J: TRBJ2-5

DNA: TGTGCCAGCAGCCACGGCCGGGTGAACTATGGCTACACCTTC
CDR3: CASSHGRVNYGYTF
size: -
D: -
V: TRBV14
J: TRBJ1-2

DNA: TGTGCCAGCAGAATGGTGGCTTCAGGGACCCAGTACTTC
CDR3: CASRMVASGTQYF
size: -
D: -
V: TRBV7-9
J: TRBJ2-5

DNA: TGTGCCAGCAGCTTAGGCGGGGCACCTGCAACTAATGAAAAACTGTTTTTT
CDR3: CASSLGGAPATNEKLFF
size: once
D: -
V: TRBV11-2
J: TRBJ1-4

DNA: TGTGCCAGCAGTTTTTACCTAACCCAGGGGGGACGTAGCAATCAGCCCCAGCATTTT
CDR3: CASSFYLTQGGRSNQPQHF
size: -
D: TRBD1
V: TRBV5-5
J: TRBJ1-5

DNA: TGTGCCAGCAGCTTAGGGACAAGGAACACAGATACGCAGTATTTT
CDR3: CASSLGTRNTDTQYF
size: -
D: -
V: TRBV11-2
J: TRBJ2-3

DNA: TGTGCCAGCAGCTTAGGGCCGGGACCGACCGATGAGCAGTTCTTC
CDR3: CASSLGPGPTDEQFF
size: -
D: -
V: TRBV7-6
J: TRBJ2-1

DNA: TGCGCCAGCAGCTATTTGGGACTTGGAGGGATTGAGCAGTTCTTC
CDR3: CASSYLGLGGIEQFF
size: -
D: -
V: TRBV5-1
J: TRBJ2-1

DNA: TGTGCCAGCAGTTTATCGGGGGGTATGGAGCAGTACTTC
CDR3: CASSLSGGMEQYF
size: -
D: -
V: TRBV27
J: TRBJ2-7

DNA: TGTGCCATCAGCGAGACCGGGACTAGCCTTTTCTACGAGCAGTACTTC
CDR3: CAISETGTSLFYEQYF
size: -
D: TRBD2
V: TRBV10-3
J: TRBJ2-7

DNA: TGTGCCAGCTCACCCCGATTGAACACTGAAGCTTTCTTT
CDR3: CASSPRLNTEAFF
size: -
D: -
V: TRBV18
J: TRBJ1-1